The rows below give T cell receptor beta chains drawn from one sample of a study of T cells in Graves' hyperthyroidism and ophthalmopathy. MiXCR, run by TCRdb on the multiplex PCR reads, gives a single entry per CDR3 protein. The repertoire has about 420,000 distinct CDR3 sequences, around 16% of them found once; the top ten carry around 14%. Sequencing was carried out using blood. These receptors originate from a woman aged 18-30 years with Graves' hyperthyroidism. Both conserved end residues are part of each CDR3. The D gene is left open where the match is weak. Only some rows state a clone size, as once, few, many or a class for expanded clones.

clone size: -
J gene: TRBJ2-2
D gene: TRBD1
V gene: TRBV5-8
CDR3 protein: CASSLGTGVNTGELFF
CDR3 DNA: TGTGCCAGCAGCCTGGGGACAGGGGTTAACACCGGGGAGCTGTTTTTT

clone size: -
J gene: TRBJ1-4
D gene: -
V gene: TRBV19
CDR3 protein: CASSPLRGASEKLFF
CDR3 DNA: TGTGCCAGTAGTCCGCTCCGGGGCGCGAGTGAAAAACTGTTTTTT

clone size: -
J gene: TRBJ1-2
D gene: -
V gene: TRBV7-2
CDR3 protein: CASSPDVRVNGYTF
CDR3 DNA: TGTGCCAGCAGCCCTGATGTCAGGGTGAATGGCTACACCTTC

clone size: -
J gene: TRBJ2-1
D gene: TRBD2
V gene: TRBV6-1
CDR3 protein: CASRKSGGLDNEQFF
CDR3 DNA: TGTGCCAGCAGGAAGAGCGGGGGGCTGGACAATGAGCAGTTCTTC

clone size: many
J gene: TRBJ2-5
D gene: TRBD2
V gene: TRBV11-3
CDR3 protein: CASSLGGLAGQETQYF
CDR3 DNA: TGTGCCAGCAGCTTAGGGGGACTAGCGGGACAAGAGACCCAGTACTTC

clone size: many
J gene: TRBJ1-6
D gene: -
V gene: TRBV28
CDR3 protein: CASLQGQFGSPLHF
CDR3 DNA: TGTGCCAGCCTACAAGGACAATTCGGTTCACCCCTCCACTTT

clone size: many
J gene: TRBJ1-2
D gene: -
V gene: TRBV5-1
CDR3 protein: CASSLRPDGYNYGYTF
CDR3 DNA: TGCGCCAGCAGCTTGAGACCGGACGGATATAACTATGGCTACACCTTC

clone size: few
J gene: TRBJ1-1
D gene: -
V gene: TRBV9
CDR3 protein: CASSPASPSNTEAFF
CDR3 DNA: TGTGCCAGCAGCCCCGCTTCTCCCTCGAACACTGAAGCTTTCTTT

clone size: many
J gene: TRBJ2-5
D gene: -
V gene: TRBV28
CDR3 protein: CASSSGSKETQYF
CDR3 DNA: TGTGCCAGCAGTTCAGGGAGCAAAGAGACCCAGTACTTC

clone size: many
J gene: TRBJ2-7
D gene: TRBD2
V gene: TRBV24-1
CDR3 protein: CATSDPGTGTTKQYF
CDR3 DNA: TGTGCCACCAGTGATCCCGGGACGGGGACTACGAAGCAGTACTTC

clone size: many
J gene: TRBJ1-6
D gene: -
V gene: TRBV28
CDR3 protein: CASRVGGVGYQPLHF
CDR3 DNA: TGTGCCAGCAGGGTCGGTGGGGTAGGGTATCAACCCCTCCACTTT

clone size: -
J gene: TRBJ2-7
D gene: -
V gene: TRBV6-1
CDR3 protein: CASSPEIRTYEQYF
CDR3 DNA: TGTGCCAGCAGTCCCGAGATACGCACCTACGAGCAGTACTTC

clone size: few
J gene: TRBJ1-3
D gene: -
V gene: TRBV4-3
CDR3 protein: CASSQDAARASGNTIYF
CDR3 DNA: TGCGCCAGCAGCCAAGATGCGGCCAGGGCCTCTGGAAACACCATATATTTT

clone size: -
J gene: TRBJ2-1
D gene: TRBD2
V gene: TRBV5-5
CDR3 protein: CASSLGGLAVSSYNEQFF
CDR3 DNA: TGTGCCAGCAGCTTGGGGGGACTAGCCGTAAGCTCCTACAATGAGCAGTTCTTC

clone size: -
J gene: TRBJ2-7
D gene: -
V gene: TRBV29-1
CDR3 protein: CSVRTSYEQYF
CDR3 DNA: TGCAGCGTCCGGACCTCCTACGAGCAGTACTTC

clone size: many
J gene: TRBJ2-7
D gene: -
V gene: TRBV6-1
CDR3 protein: CASSPHTSPGGEQYF
CDR3 DNA: TGTGCCAGCAGTCCCCACACCTCCCCGGGTGGCGAGCAGTACTTC

clone size: many
J gene: TRBJ1-2
D gene: -
V gene: TRBV28
CDR3 protein: CASSSPGTTGGYTF
CDR3 DNA: TGTGCCAGCAGTAGTCCCGGGACGACGGGGGGCTACACCTTC

clone size: few
J gene: TRBJ1-2
D gene: -
V gene: TRBV7-3
CDR3 protein: CASSLPPHGGYTF
CDR3 DNA: TGTGCCAGCAGCCTCCCCCCCCATGGTGGCTACACCTTC

clone size: -
J gene: TRBJ2-7
D gene: -
V gene: TRBV24-1
CDR3 protein: CATRGPLNNEQYF
CDR3 DNA: TGTGCCACCAGAGGCCCCTTAAACAACGAGCAGTACTTC

clone size: many
J gene: TRBJ1-5
D gene: -
V gene: TRBV27
CDR3 protein: CASSDGPEPLGNQPQHF
CDR3 DNA: TGTGCCAGCAGCGATGGACCCGAACCTCTTGGCAATCAGCCCCAGCATTTT

clone size: many
J gene: TRBJ2-1
D gene: TRBD2
V gene: TRBV7-6
CDR3 protein: CASSYGLADTNEQFF
CDR3 DNA: TGTGCCAGCAGCTACGGACTAGCGGATACCAATGAGCAGTTCTTC

clone size: -
J gene: TRBJ2-3
D gene: TRBD2
V gene: TRBV20-1
CDR3 protein: CSASHSSGSADTQYF
CDR3 DNA: TGCAGTGCTTCTCACTCTAGCGGGAGTGCAGATACGCAGTATTTT

clone size: few
J gene: TRBJ2-5
D gene: -
V gene: TRBV27
CDR3 protein: CASSPGTKETQYF
CDR3 DNA: TGTGCCAGCAGTCCGGGGACAAAAGAGACCCAGTACTTC

clone size: many
J gene: TRBJ1-2
D gene: -
V gene: TRBV29-1
CDR3 protein: CSVVRSNYGYTF
CDR3 DNA: TGCAGCGTTGTGAGGTCTAACTATGGCTACACCTTC

clone size: few
J gene: TRBJ1-5
D gene: -
V gene: TRBV27
CDR3 protein: CASSPRPPQHF
CDR3 DNA: TGTGCCAGCAGCCCCCGCCCGCCCCAGCATTTT

clone size: many
J gene: TRBJ1-1
D gene: -
V gene: TRBV5-1
CDR3 protein: CASSLVGLGNTEAFF
CDR3 DNA: TGCGCCAGCAGCTTGGTCGGGTTAGGGAACACTGAAGCTTTCTTT

clone size: many
J gene: TRBJ1-1
D gene: -
V gene: TRBV6-1
CDR3 protein: CASTLDVNTEAFF
CDR3 DNA: TGTGCCAGCACTCTAGACGTGAACACTGAAGCTTTCTTT

clone size: many
J gene: TRBJ1-1
D gene: -
V gene: TRBV6-2/TRBV6-3
CDR3 protein: CASSSMASTEAFF
CDR3 DNA: TGTGCCAGCAGTTCAATGGCCAGCACTGAAGCTTTCTTT